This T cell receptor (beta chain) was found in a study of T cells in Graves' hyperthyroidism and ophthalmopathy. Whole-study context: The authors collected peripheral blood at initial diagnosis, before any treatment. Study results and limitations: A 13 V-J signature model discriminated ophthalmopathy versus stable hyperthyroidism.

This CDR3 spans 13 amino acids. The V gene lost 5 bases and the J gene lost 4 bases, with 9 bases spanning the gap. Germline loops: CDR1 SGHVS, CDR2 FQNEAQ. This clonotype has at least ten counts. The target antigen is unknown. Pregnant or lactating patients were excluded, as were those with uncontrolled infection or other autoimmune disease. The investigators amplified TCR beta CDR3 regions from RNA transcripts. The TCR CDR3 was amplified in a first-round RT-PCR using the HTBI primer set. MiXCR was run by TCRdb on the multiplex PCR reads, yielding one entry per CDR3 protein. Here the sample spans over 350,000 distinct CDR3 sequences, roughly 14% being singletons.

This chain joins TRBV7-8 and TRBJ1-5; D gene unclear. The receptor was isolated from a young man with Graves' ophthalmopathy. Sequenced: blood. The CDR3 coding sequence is TGTGCCAGCAGCCCCTTAAGAAATCAGCCCCAGCATTTT. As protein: CASSPLRNQPQHF.